This TCR beta chain stems from a study of blood T cells in healthy people across ages. Together with a sample-barcoded 5' primer, a J-beta primer mix was included in a second PCR lasting 7 to 11 cycles. TCRdb processed the 5' RACE reads anew with MiXCR; each CDR3 protein has one entry. The repertoire consists of roughly 800,000 distinct CDR3 sequences, with 25% occurring once and the leading ten covering more than 8%. These data are also associated with another study on T cells of mothers and their children. That paper notes: Samples were obtained from a few healthy Caucasian mothers and their six children. Extracted RNA, in its entirety, went into cDNA synthesis at about 1.5 ug per 15 ul.

Specimen: blood. The clonotype comes from a boy between 10 and 17 years old in good health.

DNA of the CDR3: TGTGCCAGCAGTTATGGTCATCGCGCCGGCGGGGAGACCCAGTACTTC. Its protein product is CASSYGHRAGGETQYF. V and J are TRBV6-2 or TRBV6-3 and TRBJ2-5; D possibly corresponds to TRBD2 (5 bases). The germline V gene encodes CDR1 MNHEY and CDR2 SVGEGT. The ends were cut back, 3 bases at V and 5 bases at J, with 19 bases in the middle. CDR3 length: 16 residues.